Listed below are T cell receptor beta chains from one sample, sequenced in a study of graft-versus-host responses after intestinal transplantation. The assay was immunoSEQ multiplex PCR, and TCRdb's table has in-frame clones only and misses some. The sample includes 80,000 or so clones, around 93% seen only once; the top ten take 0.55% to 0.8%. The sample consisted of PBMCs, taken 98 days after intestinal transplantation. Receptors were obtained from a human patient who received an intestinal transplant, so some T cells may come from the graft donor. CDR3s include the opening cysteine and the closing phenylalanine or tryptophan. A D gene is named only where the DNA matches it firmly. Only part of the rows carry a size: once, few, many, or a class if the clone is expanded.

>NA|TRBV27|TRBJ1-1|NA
TGTGCCAGCAGTTTATCCTGGGACGGGAACACTGAAGCTTTCTTT
CASSLSWDGNTEAFF
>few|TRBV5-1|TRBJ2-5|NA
TGCGCCAGCAGTTCGCAAGAGACCCAGTACTTC
CASSSQETQYF
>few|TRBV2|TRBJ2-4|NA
TGTGCCAGCAGTCGACCGTTAGCCAAAAACATTCAGTACTTC
CASSRPLAKNIQYF
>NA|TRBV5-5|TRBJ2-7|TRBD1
TGTGCCAGCAGCTTGGTACAGGGGGTAGATTCCTACGAGCAGTACTTC
CASSLVQGVDSYEQYF
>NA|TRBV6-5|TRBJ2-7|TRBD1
TGTGCCAGCAGGAAACCGGGACAGGGGGCCGAGCAGTACTTC
CASRKPGQGAEQYF
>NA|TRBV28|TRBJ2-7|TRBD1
TGTGCCAGCAGTTTAGGGTCCCGGGACAGGGGCTCTAGGTACGAGCAGTACTTC
CASSLGSRDRGSRYEQYF
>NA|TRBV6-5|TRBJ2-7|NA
TGTGCCAGCAGTTATATGGGCCAGACCGACTACGAGCAGTACTTC
CASSYMGQTDYEQYF
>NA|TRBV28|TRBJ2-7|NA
TGTGCCAGCAGTTTATATGCCGGGGGCCCCTACGAGCAGTACTTC
CASSLYAGGPYEQYF
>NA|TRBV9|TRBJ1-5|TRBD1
TGTGCCAGCAGCGAGGGGACAGGGATCGGTCAGCCCCAGCATTTT
CASSEGTGIGQPQHF
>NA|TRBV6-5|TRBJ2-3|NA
TGTGCCAGCAGTTACTCCCCATCCTTAAGCACAGATACGCAGTATTTT
CASSYSPSLSTDTQYF
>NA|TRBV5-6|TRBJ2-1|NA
TGTGCCAGCAGCTTTTGGACGGAGTACAATGAGCAGTTCTTC
CASSFWTEYNEQFF
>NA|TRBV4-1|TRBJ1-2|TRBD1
TGCGCCAGCAGCCAGGGGACAGTCTACTATGGCTACACCTTC
CASSQGTVYYGYTF
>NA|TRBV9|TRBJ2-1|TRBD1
TGTGCCAGCAGCACGACAGGGGACCATGAGCAGTTCTTC
CASSTTGDHEQFF
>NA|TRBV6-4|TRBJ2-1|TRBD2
TGTGCCAGCAGTGAAACGGGAGGGGATTACAATGAGCAGTTCTTC
CASSETGGDYNEQFF
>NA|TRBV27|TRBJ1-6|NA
TGTGCCAGCAGACAGGGTTTTTCACCCCTCCACTTT
CASRQGFSPLHF
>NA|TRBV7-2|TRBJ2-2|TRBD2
TGTGCCAGCAGCTCAGGACTAGTCCGCACCGGGGAGCTGTTTTTT
CASSSGLVRTGELFF
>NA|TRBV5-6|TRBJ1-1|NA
TGTGCCAGCAGCGAACGTTGGAACACTGAAGCTTTCTTT
CASSERWNTEAFF
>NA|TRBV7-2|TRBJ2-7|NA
TGTGCCAGCAGCCGAGTTCGGGGATACAGGGAAAGTTCCTACGAGCAGTACTTC
CASSRVRGYRESSYEQYF
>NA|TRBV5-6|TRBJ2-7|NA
TGTGCCAGCAGCTTGAGGGCTCCCTACGAGCAGTACTTC
CASSLRAPYEQYF
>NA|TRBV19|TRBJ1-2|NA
TGTGCCAGTAGCCCGGGACCGACTGTGTGGTACACCTTC
CASSPGPTVWYTF
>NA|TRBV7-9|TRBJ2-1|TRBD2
TGTGCCACCCTCGGGAGGCGAGCGGACGAGTCCTACAATGAGCAGTTCTTC
CATLGRRADESYNEQFF
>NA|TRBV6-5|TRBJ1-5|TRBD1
TGTGCCAGCAGTGAAGGACAGGGCGGGCCCCAGCATTTT
CASSEGQGGPQHF
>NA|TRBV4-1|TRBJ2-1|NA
TGCGCCAGCGGCCACACTGTCTACAATGAGCAGTTCTTC
CASGHTVYNEQFF
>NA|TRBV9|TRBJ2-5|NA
TGTGCCAGCAGCGTAGCGCAGGGGGGGGAGACCCAGTACTTC
CASSVAQGGETQYF
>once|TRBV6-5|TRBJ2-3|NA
TGTGCCAGCAGTCGACAGGACACAGATACGCAGTATTTT
CASSRQDTDTQYF
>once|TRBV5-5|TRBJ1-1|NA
TGTGCCAGCAGCCCGCTCGGCACTGAAGCTTTCTTT
CASSPLGTEAFF
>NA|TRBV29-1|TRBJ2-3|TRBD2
TGCAGCGTTGCCCTAGCGGATAGCACAGATACGCAGTATTTT
CSVALADSTDTQYF
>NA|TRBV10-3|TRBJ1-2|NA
TGTGCCATCAGTGAGAGACAGGACTATGGCTACACCTTC
CAISERQDYGYTF
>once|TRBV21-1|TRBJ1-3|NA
TGTGCCAGCAGCAGAGAGAAGAAAGCTGGAAACACCATATATTTT
CASSREKKAGNTIYF
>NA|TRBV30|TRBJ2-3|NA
TGTGCCTGGAGTGTCGGGCGTGGCACAGATACGCAGTATTTT
CAWSVGRGTDTQYF
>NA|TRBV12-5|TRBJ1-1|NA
TGTGCTAGTGAACTTTATGGGATGAACACTGAAGCTTTCTTT
CASELYGMNTEAFF
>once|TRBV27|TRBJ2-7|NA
TGTGCCAGCAGTTTATCGATACGGGAGCCGACCTACGAGCAGTACTTC
CASSLSIREPTYEQYF
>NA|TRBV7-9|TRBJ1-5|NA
TGTGCCAGCAGCTTCTCTTCGGGTGTCAGGGGTGGTAATCAGCCCCAGCATTTT
CASSFSSGVRGGNQPQHF
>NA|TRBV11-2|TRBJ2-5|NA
TGTGCCAGCAGCTTAGATAGACAGCAAGAGACCCAGTACTTC
CASSLDRQQETQYF
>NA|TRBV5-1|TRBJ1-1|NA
TGCGCCAGCAGCTTCGGCACTGAAGCTTTCTTT
CASSFGTEAFF
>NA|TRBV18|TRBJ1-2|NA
TGTGCCAGCTCACCCCGTGGGTTGGACGGCTACACCTTC
CASSPRGLDGYTF
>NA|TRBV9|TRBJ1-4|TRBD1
TGTGCCAGCAGCGCAGACAGGGGGCAACTGTTTTTT
CASSADRGQLFF
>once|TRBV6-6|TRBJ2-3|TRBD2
TGTGCCAGCACCCCGAGGGGACTAGCAGGTGCAGATACGCAGTATTTT
CASTPRGLAGADTQYF
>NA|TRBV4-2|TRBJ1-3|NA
TGTGCCAGCAGCCAAGATGAAGGGAGACCTGGAAACACCATATATTTT
CASSQDEGRPGNTIYF
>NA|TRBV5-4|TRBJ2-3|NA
TGTGCCAGCAGCTTGGTGGAGAGCACAGATACGCAGTATTTT
CASSLVESTDTQYF
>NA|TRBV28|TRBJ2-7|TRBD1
TGTGCCAGCAGTTTCTACGGGACAGACTACGAGCAGTACTTC
CASSFYGTDYEQYF
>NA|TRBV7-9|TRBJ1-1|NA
TGTGCCAGCGTCTCTAGGGAGTTAGGATACACTGAAGCTTTCTTT
CASVSRELGYTEAFF
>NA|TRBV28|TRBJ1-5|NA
TGTGCCAGCAGGCTCCAGGGTAGGGGCAATCAGCCCCAGCATTTT
CASRLQGRGNQPQHF
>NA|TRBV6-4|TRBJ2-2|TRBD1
TGTGCCAGCAGTGACCCGAATTTGGACAGGGGAGGGTACACCGGGGAGCTGTTTTTT
CASSDPNLDRGGYTGELFF
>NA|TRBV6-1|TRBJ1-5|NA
TGTGCCAGCAGTGCCATGACAGACCCCAATCAGCCCCAGCATTTT
CASSAMTDPNQPQHF
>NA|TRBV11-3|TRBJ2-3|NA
TGTGCCAGCAGCTTAGGCAGGGGTGATTCAGATACGCAGTATTTT
CASSLGRGDSDTQYF
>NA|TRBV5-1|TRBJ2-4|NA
TGTGCCAGCAGCTTTGTTGTGGAAAACATTCAGTACTTC
CASSFVVENIQYF
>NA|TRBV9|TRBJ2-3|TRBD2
TGTGCCAGCACCCCGGGGGGGCCAAGCACAGATACGCAGTATTTT
CASTPGGPSTDTQYF
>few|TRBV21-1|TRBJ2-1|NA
TGTGCCAGCAGCAAAGTGCTAAATGGGAAGTACTCAGAGCAGTTCTTC
CASSKVLNGKYSEQFF
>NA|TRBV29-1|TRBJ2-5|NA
TGCAGCGCGGTGGGGAGGCCACCGGAGGAGACCCAGTACTTC
CSAVGRPPEETQYF
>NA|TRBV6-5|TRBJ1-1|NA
TGTGCCAGCAGTTCAGGGGAGTCAACTGAAGCTTTCTTT
CASSSGESTEAFF
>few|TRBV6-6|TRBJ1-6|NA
TGTGCCAGCAGTCCTCAGGGGCCTAATTCACCCCTCCACTTT
CASSPQGPNSPLHF
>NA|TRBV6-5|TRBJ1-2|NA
TGTGCCAGCAGCCCAAGGCAGGGATTGGGTGGTGGCTACACCTTC
CASSPRQGLGGGYTF
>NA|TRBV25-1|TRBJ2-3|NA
TGTGCCAGCAGCGCCTCCGGCACAGATACGCAGTATTTT
CASSASGTDTQYF
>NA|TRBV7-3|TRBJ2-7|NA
TGTGCCAGCAGCTTATGGGACAAGGGAGACGAGCAGTACTTC
CASSLWDKGDEQYF
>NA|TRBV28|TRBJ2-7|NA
TGTGCCAGCAGTTACAGTCCCTCCTACGAGCAGTACTTC
CASSYSPSYEQYF
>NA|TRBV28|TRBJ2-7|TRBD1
TGTGCCAGCAGTTTGCAGGGGGCCTCCTACGAGCAGTACTTC
CASSLQGASYEQYF